Sequencing of this T cell receptor beta chain was carried out in a study of blood T cell repertoires in COVID-19. Per the study methods: Cell counts per sample came from amplifying reference gene primers. The table came from immunoSEQ multiplex PCR; TCRdb's copy has only in-frame clones and leaves some out. The V and J calls and clone size were taken over from that table, and D and trimming were inferred from the DNA. The sample lists over 350,000 clones, more than 85% seen once, with 0.8% to 0.9% in the top ten. The CDR3 contains 15 residues. The V and J ends lost 0 bases and 5 bases, in that order; junction bases with no gene match: 6. Germline V gene sequence: CDR1 SGDLS, CDR2 YYNGEE.

The TCR was taken from a woman between 35 and 50 years old who had been exposed to COVID-19. Sequenced input: PBMCs or T cells enriched from blood (not recorded which). V usage is TRBV9 and J usage is TRBJ2-5, with 8 bases that match TRBD2. CDR3 in DNA: TGTGCCAGCAGCGTAGGACGGGGGGGCTGGGAGACCCAGTACTTC. Its translation is CASSVGRGGWETQYF.